The rows below give T cell receptor beta chains drawn from one sample of a study of cytomegalovirus exposure and HLA in healthy donors. Sequenced by immunoSEQ multiplex PCR; TCRdb stores in-frame clones only, minus some. The sample includes about 200,000 clones, about 81% of them seen just once. Sequencing was performed on PBMCs. These receptors all come from a man aged 35-49 years in good health and CMV-seropositive. The CDR3 runs from the conserved cysteine through the conserved F or W. The D gene is left open where the match is weak. Size tells how often a clone was seen (once, few, many) or the class of an expanded clone, and some rows leave it out.

V gene	J gene	D gene	clone size	CDR3 protein	CDR3 DNA
TRBV5-1	TRBJ2-5	TRBD1	-	CASSSQSPTGSVQYF	TGCGCCAGCAGCTCACAATCTCCGACAGGGTCGGTCCAGTACTTC
TRBV30	TRBJ2-1	-	-	CAWSIRDLRSSYNEQFF	TGTGCCTGGAGCATCCGGGACTTAAGGAGCTCCTACAATGAGCAGTTCTTC
TRBV9	TRBJ2-5	TRBD2	-	CASSGTSGRLVGQETQYF	TGTGCCAGCAGCGGGACTAGCGGGAGGTTAGTAGGCCAAGAGACCCAGTACTTC
TRBV5-1	TRBJ2-5	TRBD2	-	CASSLVAGVEETQYF	TGCGCCAGCAGCTTGGTAGCGGGAGTTGAAGAGACCCAGTACTTC
TRBV4-2	TRBJ2-3	-	once	CASSQDRWGRGTDTQYF	TGTGCCAGCAGCCAAGACCGATGGGGCCGGGGCACAGATACGCAGTATTTT
TRBV6-5	TRBJ2-1	TRBD2	-	CASGGLAGGEQFF	TGTGCCAGTGGGGGACTAGCGGGAGGGGAGCAGTTCTTC
TRBV6-1	TRBJ2-4	-	-	CASSENPPGVVGKNIQYF	TGTGCCAGCAGTGAAAACCCGCCAGGGGTCGTAGGCAAAAACATTCAGTACTTC
TRBV27	TRBJ2-1	TRBD2	-	CASTAGGNNYNEQFF	TGTGCCAGCACAGCGGGAGGGAACAACTACAATGAGCAGTTCTTC
TRBV4-1	TRBJ1-2	-	-	CASSQTGGDYGYTF	TGCGCCAGCAGCCAAACAGGCGGCGACTATGGCTACACCTTC
TRBV7-7	TRBJ2-1	-	-	CASSSGQASNEQFF	TGTGCCAGCAGCTCGGGACAAGCAAGCAATGAGCAGTTCTTC
TRBV29-1	TRBJ1-1	-	-	CSVEGNGVRRAFF	TGCAGCGTAGAGGGAAACGGGGTGAGACGAGCTTTCTTT
TRBV6-1	TRBJ1-3	TRBD1	-	CASYTGTANTIYF	TGTGCCAGCTATACCGGGACAGCGAACACCATATATTTT
TRBV5-1	TRBJ2-2	-	-	CASSWTVAGELFF	TGCGCCAGCAGCTGGACTGTAGCCGGGGAGCTGTTTTTT
TRBV5-1	TRBJ2-3	-	-	CASSPVQGSTDTQYF	TGCGCCAGCAGCCCGGTTCAGGGGAGCACAGATACGCAGTATTTT
TRBV30	TRBJ2-1	TRBD2	-	CAWGLAHNEQFF	TGTGCCTGGGGACTAGCCCACAATGAGCAGTTCTTC
TRBV29-1	TRBJ2-1	TRBD2	few	CSVDVRELPYNEQFF	TGCAGCGTTGATGTGCGGGAGTTACCCTACAATGAGCAGTTCTTC
TRBV29-1	TRBJ1-2	-	-	CSVPGLGDYGYTF	TGCAGCGTTCCGGGACTCGGGGACTATGGCTACACCTTC
TRBV7-9	TRBJ1-1	TRBD1	-	CASLGQGNTEAFF	TGTGCCAGCCTTGGACAGGGAAACACTGAAGCTTTCTTT
TRBV5-1	TRBJ2-1	-	few	CASSDLVTEQFF	TGCGCCAGCAGCGACCTAGTAACTGAGCAGTTCTTC
TRBV7-3	TRBJ1-1	TRBD1	once	CASSSGQGRNTEAFF	TGTGCCAGCAGCTCCGGACAGGGGAGGAACACTGAAGCTTTCTTT
TRBV18	TRBJ2-2	-	-	CASSPRGTTNTGELFF	TGTGCCAGCTCCCCGAGGGGGACTACGAACACCGGGGAGCTGTTTTTT
TRBV7-9	TRBJ2-1	TRBD2	-	CASSRGLAGTYNEQFF	TGTGCCAGCAGCCGGGGACTAGCGGGGACCTACAATGAGCAGTTCTTC
TRBV5-4	TRBJ2-7	-	-	CASSFLGGPYEQYF	TGTGCCAGCAGCTTTTTAGGGGGACCCTACGAGCAGTACTTC
TRBV7-3	TRBJ1-1	TRBD1	-	CASSVQGGSEAFF	TGTGCCAGCAGCGTACAGGGGGGCTCTGAAGCTTTCTTT
TRBV11-2	TRBJ2-7	TRBD1	-	CASSLRQGGEQYF	TGTGCCAGCAGCCTAAGACAGGGTGGCGAGCAGTACTTC
TRBV15	TRBJ2-1	-	-	CATSRDRGYEQFF	TGTGCCACCAGCAGAGATAGGGGGTATGAGCAGTTCTTC
TRBV5-1	TRBJ2-5	TRBD2	-	CASQAGVDETQYF	TGCGCCAGCCAAGCGGGAGTAGACGAGACCCAGTACTTC
TRBV15	TRBJ1-3	TRBD1	-	CATSRGALGQGTGNTIYF	TGTGCCACCAGCAGAGGAGCCCTCGGACAGGGGACGGGAAACACCATATATTTT
TRBV2	TRBJ1-2	TRBD1	-	CASRRMGQSYYGYTF	TGTGCCAGCAGGCGAATGGGACAGTCGTACTATGGCTACACCTTC
TRBV27	TRBJ2-7	TRBD1	-	CASSSPGQGSYEQYF	TGTGCCAGCAGCTCGCCGGGACAGGGATCCTACGAGCAGTACTTC
TRBV19	TRBJ1-1	TRBD1	-	CASSTPQDRGEAFF	TGTGCCAGTAGTACCCCCCAGGACAGGGGTGAAGCTTTCTTT
TRBV2	TRBJ1-1	-	-	CASSRGENTEAFF	TGTGCCAGCAGCCGGGGAGAAAACACTGAAGCTTTCTTT
TRBV12-5	TRBJ2-7	-	-	CASAQDGVGNLYEQYF	TGTGCTAGTGCCCAAGACGGTGTGGGCAACCTTTACGAGCAGTACTTC
TRBV5-1	TRBJ2-3	TRBD2	-	CASTETVLAVSTDTQYF	TGCGCCAGCACCGAAACCGTCCTAGCGGTTAGCACAGATACGCAGTATTTT
TRBV7-8	TRBJ2-3	TRBD2	-	CASSWGTSASTDTQYF	TGTGCCAGCAGCTGGGGGACTAGCGCTAGCACAGATACGCAGTATTTT
TRBV7-6	TRBJ2-5	TRBD2	-	CASSSRKSSGVSRETQYF	TGTGCCAGCAGCTCTAGGAAATCTAGCGGGGTGTCCCGTGAGACCCAGTACTTC
TRBV7-2	TRBJ2-1	TRBD2	-	CASSHEGLAGVNEQFF	TGTGCCAGCAGCCACGAGGGTCTAGCGGGGGTTAATGAGCAGTTCTTC
TRBV27	TRBJ1-1	-	-	CASSLAGESLNTEAFF	TGTGCCAGCAGCCTCGCAGGGGAGAGTTTGAACACTGAAGCTTTCTTT
TRBV5-1	TRBJ2-7	TRBD2	few	CASSPKSGTSSYEQYF	TGCGCCAGCAGCCCGAAATCCGGGACTAGTTCCTACGAGCAGTACTTC
TRBV5-1	TRBJ2-2	-	-	CASSLTGNTGELFF	TGCGCCAGCAGCTTAACAGGAAACACCGGGGAGCTGTTTTTT
TRBV11-3	TRBJ2-5	-	-	CASSRAGSGWETQYF	TGTGCCAGCAGCCGCGCGGGCAGCGGATGGGAGACCCAGTACTTC
TRBV10-3	TRBJ2-3	-	-	CAISETRTLSTDTQYF	TGTGCCATCAGTGAGACCAGGACTCTCAGCACAGATACGCAGTATTTT
TRBV4-2	TRBJ2-2	TRBD2	few	CASSLSPASGVGYTGELFF	TGTGCCAGCAGCCTTAGCCCGGCTAGCGGGGTTGGATACACCGGGGAGCTGTTTTTT
TRBV7-9	TRBJ2-1	-	-	CATDRGPESGYNEQFF	TGTGCCACCGATAGAGGGCCAGAAAGCGGTTACAATGAGCAGTTCTTC
TRBV11-2	TRBJ2-1	-	-	CASSSTASSYNEQFF	TGTGCCAGCAGCTCGACCGCTAGCTCCTACAATGAGCAGTTCTTC